This passage covers 20 T cell receptor beta chains from one sample sequenced in a study of T cells in Graves' hyperthyroidism and ophthalmopathy. The TCR beta CDR3 regions underwent amplification using RNA transcripts as the source. RT-PCR in the first round (using the HTBI primer set) targeted the TCR CDR3. TCRdb re-called the multiplex PCR reads through MiXCR, storing one row per CDR3 protein. Here the sample spans roughly 580,000 distinct CDR3 sequences, approximately 13% being singletons. The material sequenced was blood. These receptor sequences come from a woman under 40 with Graves' hyperthyroidism that later progressed to Graves' ophthalmopathy.

This clonotype was observed at least ten times. The rearrangement links TRBV14 to TRBJ1-2, with D unclear. The CDR3 has 13 residues. Germline V lookup: CDR1 SGHDN, CDR2 FVKESK. The V end was cut by 0 bases, the J end by 7 bases, with 9 bases between. CDR3 in amino acids: CASSQDHGVGYTF. The CDR3 DNA sequence: TGTGCCAGCAGCCAAGATCATGGGGTTGGCTACACCTTC.

This chain connects TRBV6-1 to TRBJ2-3, with D possibly matching TRBD2 (7 bases). Germline assignment: CDR1 MNHNS and CDR2 SASEGT. Between the trimmed V and J ends, which lost 2 bases and 2 bases, there was a span of 14 bases. The CDR3 is 16 amino acids. The CDR3: CASSELRGADTDTQYF. In nucleotides, the CDR3 is TGTGCCAGCAGTGAACTACGGGGGGCCGACACAGATACGCAGTATTTT.

This chain joins TRBV20-1 and TRBJ2-7, with 13 bases that match TRBD2. V shed 2 bases and J 4 bases; nucleotides not matched to a gene: 8. There are 16 residues in the CDR3. In germline, CDR1 is DFQATT, CDR2 SNEGSKA (reference sequence). This CDR3 reads CSARRTGTSGMYEQYF. The DNA for the CDR3 is TGCAGTGCTAGACGAACCGGGACTAGCGGGATGTACGAGCAGTACTTC.

Comments on this clonotype: One end of the junction varies from germline; a read error may be responsible. V gene TRBV6-2 or TRBV6-3 combines with J gene TRBJ1-3; D call uncertain. The length of the CDR3 is 15 residues. Looked up from germline, CDR1 is MNHEY and CDR2 is SVGEGT. The CDR3 coding sequence is TGTGCCAGCAGTCGGACGGGGAGCTCTAGAAACACCATATATTTT. Its translation: CASSRTGSSRNTIYF.

This clonotype came up a few times. The chain combines TRBV7-2 with TRBJ2-7, with D hard to call. V was cut by 7 bases and J by 3 bases, with 13 bases left in between. Germline CDR1 reads SGHTA; CDR2 reads FQGNSA. This CDR3 is 13 amino acids long. This CDR3 reads CASTLGPNYEQYF. In DNA form, the CDR3 reads TGTGCCAGCACCCTTGGGCCCAACTACGAGCAGTACTTC.

This clonotype was found many times. This chain connects TRBV7-3 to TRBJ2-5, with D tentatively TRBD2 (6 bases). Germline assignment: CDR1 SGHTA and CDR2 FQGTGA. V was cut by 3 bases and J by 5 bases, with 10 bases left in between. This CDR3 spans 13 amino acids. The CDR3 sequence is CASSLRGEETQYF. The CDR3, as DNA: TGTGCCAGCAGCTTGCGGGGCGAGGAGACCCAGTACTTC. The whole variable domain, remainder taken from reference TRBV7-3 and TRBJ2-5, is GAGVSQTPSNKVTEKGKYVELRCDPISGHTALYWYRQSLGQGPEFLIYFQGTGAADDSGLPNDRFFAVRPEGSVSTLKIQRTERGDSAVYLCASSLRGEETQYFGPGTRLLVL.

Only a few counts were recorded for this clonotype. This sequence may be a read error, since a much larger clone differs from it by one base. V gene TRBV6-1 combines with J gene TRBJ2-7; a weak D match, TRBD2 (6 bases). The germline V gene encodes CDR1 MNHNS and CDR2 SASEGT. CDR3 length: 12 residues. Trimming left V 6 bases short and J 3 bases short, with 9 bases between. CDR3 protein: CASRDYNYEQYF. The CDR3 nucleotides read TGTGCCAGCAGGGACTACAACTACGAGCAGTACTTC.

This clonotype was counted a few times. The chain joins TRBV19 to TRBJ2-7; D gene uncertain. Per germline, CDR1 LNHDA and CDR2 SQIVND (reference sequence). The CDR3 has 15 amino acids. The V end was cut by 1 base, the J end by 1 base, with 11 bases between. CDR3 amino acids: CASSIGGLLSYEQYF. CDR3 DNA: TGTGCCAGTAGTATAGGCGGCCTCCTGTCCTACGAGCAGTACTTC. The full variable domain, in which reference TRBV19 and TRBJ2-7 provide the parts outside the CDR3, is DGGITQSPKYLFRKEGQNVTLSCEQNLNHDAMYWYRQDPGQGLRLIYYSQIVNDFQKGDIAEGYSVSREKKESFPLTVTSAQKNPTAFYLCASSIGGLLSYEQYFGPGTRLTVT.

Here the CDR3 reads CASSQLTGGQPYEQYF. The CDR3 coding sequence is TGCGCCAGCAGCCAACTGACAGGGGGGCAGCCCTACGAGCAGTACTTC. The chain has TRBV4-1 and TRBJ2-7, with 9 bases identical to TRBD1. V dropped 2 bases and J dropped 2; count of bases not matched to a gene: 7. Germline-derived CDR1 and CDR2 are MGHRA and YSYEKL. The CDR3 loop spans 16 amino acids.

CDR3 sequence: CASSEGGAYEQYF. CDR3 sequence (DNA): TGTGCCAGCAGTGAAGGAGGAGCCTACGAGCAGTACTTC. The chain couples TRBV25-1 to TRBJ2-7; the D gene is possibly TRBD2 (5 bases). The CDR3 totals 13 residues. Germline assignment: CDR1 MGHDK and CDR2 SYGVNS. V was cut by 2 bases and J by 2 bases, with 7 bases left in between.

This clonotype was recorded at least ten times. This chain uses TRBV25-1 with TRBJ2-7; D possibly corresponds to TRBD2 (5 bases). Deletions cut 1 base from V and 5 bases from J, with 15 bases between. The CDR3 runs 15 residues. Germline CDR1 is MGHDK and CDR2 is SYGVNS. In DNA, the CDR3 is TGTGCCAGCAGTGAATCCCAAACGGGGTTTGACGAGCAGTACTTC. Its protein product is CASSESQTGFDEQYF.

The CDR3, as DNA: TGCGCCAGCAGCTGGGGCCGGCACCCACCGCCCGGGGAGCTGTTTTTT. This translates into CASSWGRHPPPGELFF. The rearrangement links TRBV5-1 to TRBJ2-2, with D possibly TRBD1 on 5 matching bases. The CDR3 covers 16 residues. V was shortened by 3 bases and J by 6 bases, with 18 bases between the two germline ends. Per the germline V gene, CDR1 is SGHRS and CDR2 is YFSETQ.

This clonotype occurred many times. The J gene is TRBJ2-3, the V gene TRBV19; D remains unclear. CDR3 size: 15 residues. Germline V gene data show CDR1 as LNHDA and CDR2 as SQIVND (reference sequence). Trimming left V 4 bases short and J 5 bases short, with 16 bases between. The CDR3 DNA follows: TGTGCCAGTAGTAGGTCCAAGATTACGGAAGATACGCAGTATTTT. Translating it yields CASSRSKITEDTQYF.

This clonotype has at least ten counts. V gene TRBV5-1 combines with J gene TRBJ1-1; 7 nucleotides line up with TRBD1. Germline V gene data show CDR1 as SGHRS and CDR2 as YFSETQ. Unmatched junction bases numbered 4, after V lost 4 bases and J lost 1 base. This CDR3 region has 14 residues. Here the CDR3 DNA reads TGCGCCAGCAGCGTCGCAGGGGGGAACACTGAAGCTTTCTTT. Amino acid sequence: CASSVAGGNTEAFF.

This clonotype showed up many times. The chain recombines TRBV7-8 with TRBJ1-6, with a tentative D call TRBD1 (5 bases). The CDR3 consists of 15 residues. CDR1 SGHVS and CDR2 FQNEAQ come from the germline V gene. Trimming took 2 bases from V and 4 from J, leaving 9 bases between them. The CDR3 loop is CASSLLGLYNSPLHF. The CDR3 nucleotides are TGTGCCAGCAGCTTATTGGGGCTGTATAATTCACCCCTCCACTTT.

This clonotype was picked up many times. DNA of the CDR3: TGTGCCTGTCGTCGGAGTAACACTGAAGCTTTCTTT. Its translation: CACRRSNTEAFF. The chain has TRBV30 and TRBJ1-1; D remains unclear. The CDR3 runs 12 residues. The germline V and J ends were trimmed by 6 bases and 2 bases, with 10 bases remaining between them. Germline-derived CDR1 and CDR2 are GTSNPN and SVGIG (reference sequence).

V is TRBV10-3 and J is TRBJ2-7, with 10 bases identical to TRBD2. CDR3 length: 14 amino acids. Germline V lookup: CDR1 ENHRY, CDR2 SYGVKD. With V trimmed by 4 bases and J by 3 bases, 3 bases remained unmatched. CDR3 DNA: TGTGCCATCAGTGTAGTAGCGGGAGGCTACGAGCAGTACTTC. Its translation: CAISVVAGGYEQYF.

This clonotype appeared many times. V gene TRBV3-1 combines with J gene TRBJ1-1, with 7 bases identical to TRBD1. Germline V lookup: CDR1 LGHDT, CDR2 YNNKEL (reference sequence). Losses at the gene ends were 4 bases for V and 7 bases for J; bases not matched to a gene: 6. The CDR3 runs 13 residues. DNA for the CDR3: TGTGCCAGCAGCCGCCAACAGGGGAATGAAGCTTTCTTT. Its translation is CASSRQQGNEAFF.

This clonotype has a count of ten or more. This rearrangement joins TRBV28 to TRBJ2-3; 9 positions agree with TRBD1. After removal of 3 bases from V and 6 bases from J, the junction contained 4 bases not matched to a gene. There are 14 residues in the CDR3. The germline V gene encodes CDR1 MDHEN and CDR2 SYDVKM. The CDR3 loop reads CASSLGQGLDTQYF. The CDR3 coding sequence is TGTGCCAGCAGTTTGGGACAGGGCTTGGATACGCAGTATTTT.

The rearrangement links TRBV14 to TRBJ2-7; tentative D call: TRBD2 (6 bases). With 0 bases removed from V and 3 bases from J, the gap between germline ends came to 15 bases. Germline V lookup: CDR1 SGHDN, CDR2 FVKESK. The CDR3 loop spans 16 amino acids. The CDR3 region is CASSQEIGRSFYEQYF. In DNA, the CDR3 is TGTGCCAGCAGCCAAGAGATCGGGAGATCCTTCTACGAGCAGTACTTC.